Listed here are 9 T cell receptor beta chains from one sample, sequenced in a study of shared clonotypes between healthy human individuals. TCRdb's table, derived via immunoSEQ multiplex PCR, lists solely in-frame clones and lacks some. In the table there are about 1 million clones, about 80% of which are singletons. Sequenced: memory CD4+ T cells sorted from blood. Sample subset: CD45RA-negative fraction. These receptors were collected from a man between 18 and 35 years old in good health.

This clone was picked up one time. This same CDR3 is encoded by further DNA sequences in the sample. The J gene is TRBJ1-2, the V gene TRBV6-6; D is undetermined. The germline V and J ends were trimmed by 6 bases and 8 bases, with 10 bases remaining between them. CDR1 and CDR2 (germline): MNHNY, SVGAGI (reference sequence). This CDR3 contains 11 residues. The CDR3 DNA reads as TGTGCCAGCAGCCCCGGAGGGGGCTACACCTTC. Protein: CASSPGGGYTF.

This clone was recorded only once. The rearrangement links TRBV6-1 to TRBJ1-4; D is undetermined. This CDR3 region has 14 residues. Looked up from germline, CDR1 is MNHNS and CDR2 is SASEGT. Trimming shortened V by 8 bases and J by 8 bases, and 18 bases separated the two germline ends. CDR3 sequence reads: CASATYPSMEKLFF. Here the CDR3 DNA reads TGTGCCAGCGCAACCTATCCGTCTATGGAAAAACTGTTTTTT.

The V and J genes are TRBV7-2 and TRBJ2-7; TRBD2 is a possible D gene (6 bases). The CDR3 spans 15 residues. V shed 1 base and J shed 5 bases, with 15 bases lying between them. Per the germline V gene, CDR1 is SGHTA and CDR2 is FQGNSA. CDR3 protein: CASSLGGTGEDEQYF. DNA for the CDR3: TGTGCCAGCAGCTTAGGGGGTACGGGAGAGGACGAGCAGTACTTC.

V gene TRBV5-4 combines with J gene TRBJ2-3, with a tentative D call TRBD1 (5 bases). V lost 0 bases, J lost 1 base, and 12 bases lay in between. CDR1 is SGHNT and CDR2 is YYREEE in the germline V gene (reference sequence). The CDR3 covers 16 residues. The DNA for the CDR3 is TGTGCCAGCAGCTTGGCCGGCAGGGTTGGCACAGATACGCAGTATTTT. Amino acid sequence: CASSLAGRVGTDTQYF.

The chain joins TRBV7-8 to TRBJ2-7, with 12 bases identical to TRBD2. The CDR3 loop spans 17 amino acids. Germline CDR1 is SGHVS and CDR2 is FQNEAQ. With 0 bases clipped from V and 3 bases from J, the junction kept 6 bases outside the gene matches. The CDR3 DNA is TGTGCCAGCAGCTTAGCGTCTAGCGGGGGGGGTCTCTACGAGCAGTACTTC. The encoded protein is CASSLASSGGGLYEQYF.

CDR3 protein: CASSLAGKADTQYF. As DNA, the CDR3 is TGTGCCAGCAGCTTAGCAGGGAAAGCAGATACGCAGTATTTT. This chain links TRBV7-9 with TRBJ2-3; D gene uncertain. The CDR3 runs to 14 residues. Trimming stripped 0 bases from V and 4 bases from J, with 8 bases between. Germline lookup yields CDR1 SEHNR and CDR2 FQNEAQ (reference sequence).

The chain couples TRBV4-1 to TRBJ2-3; 7 nucleotides agree with TRBD2. Trimming removed 4 bases from V and 3 bases from J; junction bases left unmatched: 13. Germline V gene sequence: CDR1 MGHRA, CDR2 YSYEKL. The CDR3 length is 17 residues. The CDR3 DNA reads as TGCGCCAGCAGCCTTCCCTTGGGGGGGGGTGAGACAGATACGCAGTATTTT. Residues: CASSLPLGGGETDTQYF.

The chain employs TRBV4-3 and TRBJ2-1; unclear D gene. The germline V and J ends were trimmed by 0 bases and 7 bases, with 7 bases remaining between them. Germline lookup yields CDR1 LGHNA and CDR2 YSLEER. The CDR3 contains 13 residues. CDR3 loop: CASSQDRVNEQFF. Here the CDR3 DNA reads TGCGCCAGCAGCCAAGATAGGGTTAATGAGCAGTTCTTC.

V and J are TRBV2 and TRBJ2-7; 9 bases map to TRBD1. CDR3 length equals 14 residues. Germline V gene sequence: CDR1 SNHLY, CDR2 FYNNEI. Germline trimming cut 6 bases from V and 6 bases from J; bases unmatched to any gene: 9. The DNA of the CDR3 is TGTGCCAGCAGCTTCCGGGACAGGGTTTCCGAGCAGTACTTC. Protein sequence: CASSFRDRVSEQYF.